This T cell receptor (beta chain) was sequenced for a study of blood T cell repertoires in COVID-19 (dated by TCRdb to 2018 to 2021). Describing the broader study: Samples covering the acute and convalescent phases of COVID-19 were provided by collaborators in the United States, Italy and Spain. The prospective study material was composed of cDNA or gDNA derived from T cells, B-cell-depleted T cells, or PBMCs. Deeply sampled blood TCRbeta repertoires from subjects exposed to, actively infected with, or recovered from COVID-19 were included in the dataset. A freely available public database, intended as a resource for researchers studying the immune response to SARS-CoV-2, is where the repertoires were released. The samples were drawn from two sources: the first 160 participants of the ongoing ImmuneRACE study, and 1,000 to 1,500 subjects contributed by 6 global collaborators. Sample metadata almost always included a de-identified subject ID, COVID-19 status, age in years and sex. Where available, HLA class I and class II types were taken from metadata supplied by the sample provider and were not determined by assay-based typing.

What the research found in general, with its limitations: The amount of clinical and demographic metadata varied by source and participant and was provided uncurated.

About this clone: Its antigen has not been determined. Base qualities are not at hand, and no much larger clone is one base apart.

Taken from cysteine to phenylalanine, the CDR3 has 15 residues. Only CDR3 DNA remains: 45 bases, in frame from the first base. The germline V gene specifies MNHEY as CDR1 and SVGAGI as CDR2. The V and J ends are trimmed by 0 bases and 4 bases, leaving 12 bases between them. TCRbeta CDR3 regions were amplified from genomic DNA by means of the immunoSEQ Assay, a bias-controlled multiplex PCR. The published analysis was carried out like this. Nucleated cell counts per sample were estimated from amplification of reference gene primers within the assay. To quantify the absolute abundance of each unique TCRbeta CDR3 rearrangement, sequence reads were collapsed and filtered. For each sample, productive Simpson clonality was calculated by taking the square root of Simpson's diversity index across productive rearrangements. Not all clones reach the TCRdb copy of this immuneACCESS table, which keeps in-frame sequences only. Checked studies attribute under half of the gap to unresolved V genes and leave the rest unexplained. Clone size and V and J calls were adopted from that table, with D and trimming inferred from the DNA. Present in this sample are roughly 260,000 clones, 88% of which were seen just once. About 4% of the sample lies in the top ten.

Samples from volunteer blood donors who had recovered from COVID-19 were contributed by a second Seattle source. The collaborating institutions used their own protocols to collect whole blood in K2EDTA tubes. Collaborator samples were shipped for TCRbeta analysis as frozen whole blood, isolated PBMCs, or DNA extracted from either sample type. The sequence derives from a man in his sixties who had recovered from COVID-19. Sequencing was done on a sample of peripheral blood. The V gene is TRBV6-5 and the J gene is TRBJ2-5; the D gene lacks a confident call. The sequence in DNA is TGTGCCAGCAGTTACTCGTCTTCAGGTGGAGAGACCCAGTACTTC. Translated, it gives CASSYSSSGGETQYF.